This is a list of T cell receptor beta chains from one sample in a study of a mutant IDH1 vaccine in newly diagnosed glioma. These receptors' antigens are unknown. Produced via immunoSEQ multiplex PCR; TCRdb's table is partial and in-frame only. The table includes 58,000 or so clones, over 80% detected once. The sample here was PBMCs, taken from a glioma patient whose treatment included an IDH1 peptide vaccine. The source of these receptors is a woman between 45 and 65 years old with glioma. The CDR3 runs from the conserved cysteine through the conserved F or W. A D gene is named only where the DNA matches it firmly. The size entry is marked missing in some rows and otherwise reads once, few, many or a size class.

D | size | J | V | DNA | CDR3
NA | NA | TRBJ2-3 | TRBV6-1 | TGTGCCAGCAGTGCGGGGTCCCGAGGGGATACGCAGTATTTT | CASSAGSRGDTQYF
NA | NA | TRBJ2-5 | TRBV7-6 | TGTGCCAGCAGCTCCTTTGCCGAAGAGACCCAGTACTTC | CASSSFAEETQYF
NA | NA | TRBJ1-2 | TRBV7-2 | TGTGCCAGCAAGGGTAGGGAGTATGGCTACACCTTC | CASKGREYGYTF
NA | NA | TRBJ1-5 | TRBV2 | TGTGCCAGCAAAATCGGGGTTAGCAATCAGCCCCAGCATTTT | CASKIGVSNQPQHF
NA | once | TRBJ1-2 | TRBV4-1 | TGCGCCAGCAGCCAAGAAACCCCCGGACCGAATGGCTACACCTTC | CASSQETPGPNGYTF
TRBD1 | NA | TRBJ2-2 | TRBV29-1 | TGCAGCGCCGGGGGGACAGGGTTTGCCGGGGAGCTGTTTTTT | CSAGGTGFAGELFF
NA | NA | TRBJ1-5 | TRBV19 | TGTGCCAGTAGTATTCTAGGTCAGCCCCAGCATTTT | CASSILGQPQHF
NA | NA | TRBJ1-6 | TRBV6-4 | TGTGCCAGCAGTGACTCGACGTCCGACTCTAATTCACCCCTCCACTTT | CASSDSTSDSNSPLHF
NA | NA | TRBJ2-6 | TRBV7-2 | TGTGCCAGCAGCCGAGGAGACCGTTCCTCTGGGGCCAACGTCCTGACTTTC | CASSRGDRSSGANVLTF
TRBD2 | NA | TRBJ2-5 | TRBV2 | TGTGCCAGCAGCCAAGGACTAGCCAGGCAGACCCAGTACTTC | CASSQGLARQTQYF
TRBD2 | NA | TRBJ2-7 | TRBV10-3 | TGTGCCATCAGTGAGCCGGGGAGGGCTCCTGGGGGCGAGCAGTACTTC | CAISEPGRAPGGEQYF
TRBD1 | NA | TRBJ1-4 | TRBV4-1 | TGCGCCAGCAGCTCGGTGACAGGGACGAATGAAAAACTGTTTTTT | CASSSVTGTNEKLFF
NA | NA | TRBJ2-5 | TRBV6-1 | TGTGCCAGCAGTGAATCGGCAGGGTGGGAGACCCAGTACTTC | CASSESAGWETQYF
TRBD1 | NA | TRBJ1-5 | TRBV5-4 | TGTGCCAGCAGCCTTACCGGGACAGGATACGATCAGCCCCAGCATTTT | CASSLTGTGYDQPQHF
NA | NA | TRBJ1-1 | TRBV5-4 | TGTGCCAGCAGCGGTACAGTGAACACTGAAGCTTTCTTT | CASSGTVNTEAFF
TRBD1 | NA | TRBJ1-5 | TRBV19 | TGTGCCAGTAGGCAGACAGGGAGCAATCAGCCCCAGCATTTT | CASRQTGSNQPQHF
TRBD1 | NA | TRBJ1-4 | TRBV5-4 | TGTGCCAGCAGCACCGGGACAGATAATGAAAAACTGTTTTTT | CASSTGTDNEKLFF
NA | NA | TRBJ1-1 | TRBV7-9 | TGTGCCAGCAGCCGAGGGGAAACACTGAATCATTTT | CASSRGETLNHF
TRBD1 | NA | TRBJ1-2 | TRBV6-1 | TGTGCCAGCAGTGGATCGGGGACAGAAAGCAATGGCTACACCTTC | CASSGSGTESNGYTF
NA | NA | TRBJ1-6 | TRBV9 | TGTGCCAGCAGCGGGGGGAGTGGGTCACCCCTCCACTTT | CASSGGSGSPLHF
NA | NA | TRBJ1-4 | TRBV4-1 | TGCGCCAGCAGCCAAGATCGTTCGGAAAAACTGTTTTTT | CASSQDRSEKLFF
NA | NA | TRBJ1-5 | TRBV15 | TGTGCCACCAGCACTGCCGGCAATCAGCCCCAGCATTTT | CATSTAGNQPQHF
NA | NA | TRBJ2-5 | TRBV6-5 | TGTGCCAGCAGTTTAGGGCCTCGGGAGACCCAGTACTTC | CASSLGPRETQYF
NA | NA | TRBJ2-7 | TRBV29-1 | TGCAGCGTTGTTGGTTACGAGCAGTACTTC | CSVVGYEQYF
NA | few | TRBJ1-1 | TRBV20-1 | TGCAGTGCTAGAAGGGCTGAAGCTTTCTTT | CSARRAEAFF
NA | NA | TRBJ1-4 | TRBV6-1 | TGTGCCAGCATCCTGGCTAGTGCCCTTAATGAAAAACTGTTTTTT | CASILASALNEKLFF
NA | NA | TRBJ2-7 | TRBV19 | TGTGCCAGTAGTATGGAGAGGGTAGGGGAGCAGTACTTC | CASSMERVGEQYF
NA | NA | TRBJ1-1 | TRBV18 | TGTGCCAGCTCACCACTGGAAAACACTGAAGCTTTCTTT | CASSPLENTEAFF
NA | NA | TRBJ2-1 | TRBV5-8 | TGTGCCAGCAGTCATACAGGGTCAAGGCAGTTCTTC | CASSHTGSRQFF
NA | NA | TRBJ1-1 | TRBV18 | TGTGCCAGCTCACCACCAATAGGGTTGAACACTGAAGCTTTCTTT | CASSPPIGLNTEAFF
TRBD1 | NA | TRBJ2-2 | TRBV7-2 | TGTGCCAGCAGCTTACTTTCTACAGGGGGCGGGGGCACCGGGGAGCTGTTTTTT | CASSLLSTGGGGTGELFF
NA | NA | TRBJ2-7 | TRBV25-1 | TGTGCCAGCAGTGATTCGGGGGAGTGGAGCGAGCAGTACTTC | CASSDSGEWSEQYF